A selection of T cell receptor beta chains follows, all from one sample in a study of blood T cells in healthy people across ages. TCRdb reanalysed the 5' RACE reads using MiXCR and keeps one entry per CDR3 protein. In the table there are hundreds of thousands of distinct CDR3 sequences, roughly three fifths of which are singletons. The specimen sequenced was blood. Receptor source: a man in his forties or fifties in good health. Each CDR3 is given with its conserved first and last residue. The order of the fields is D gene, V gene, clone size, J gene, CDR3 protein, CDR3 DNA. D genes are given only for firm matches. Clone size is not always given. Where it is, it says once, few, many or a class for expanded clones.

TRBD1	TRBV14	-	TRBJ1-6	CASSQGTGYSPLHF	TGTGCCAGCAGCCAAGGGACAGGGTATTCACCCCTCCACTTT
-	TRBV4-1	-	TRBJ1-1	CASGQVQVNTEAFF	TGCGCCAGCGGCCAAGTACAGGTGAACACTGAAGCTTTCTTT
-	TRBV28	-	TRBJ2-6	CATNSGANVLTF	TGTGCCACCAACTCTGGGGCCAACGTCCTGACTTTC
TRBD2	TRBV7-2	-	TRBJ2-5	CASSRNGGGQETQYF	TGTGCCAGCAGCCGCAATGGGGGGGGGCAAGAGACCCAGTACTTC
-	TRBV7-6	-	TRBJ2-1	CASSLSLARATTGEQFF	TGTGCCAGCAGCTTAAGTCTAGCTCGGGCCACGACGGGGGAGCAGTTCTTC
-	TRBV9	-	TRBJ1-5	CASSVGADLQPQHF	TGTGCCAGCAGCGTAGGGGCAGATCTACAGCCCCAGCATTTT
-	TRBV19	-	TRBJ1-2	CASSRVLDRQSYGYTF	TGTGCCAGTAGTAGAGTGCTTGACAGACAGTCCTATGGCTACACCTTC
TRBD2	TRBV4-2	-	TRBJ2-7	CASSQVSGSAEQYF	TGTGCCAGCAGCCAGGTTAGCGGGAGTGCGGAGCAGTACTTC
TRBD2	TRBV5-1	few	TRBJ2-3	CASRNLAGGLGTDTQYF	TGCGCCAGCAGGAACCTAGCGGGGGGCTTAGGCACAGATACGCAGTATTTT
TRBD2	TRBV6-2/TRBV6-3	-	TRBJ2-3	CASSSSTSGRADTQYF	TGTGCCAGCAGTTCCTCGACTAGCGGGAGGGCAGATACGCAGTATTTT
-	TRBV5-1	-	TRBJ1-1	CASTVRDPGAEAFF	TGCGCCAGCACCGTCAGGGATCCCGGGGCTGAAGCTTTCTTT
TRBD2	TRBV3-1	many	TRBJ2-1	CASSQSRLAGGRDEQFF	TGTGCCAGCAGCCAATCAAGACTAGCGGGAGGAAGGGATGAGCAGTTCTTC
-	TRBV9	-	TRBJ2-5	CASSVGTGGEETQYF	TGTGCCAGCAGCGTAGGGACTGGAGGGGAAGAGACCCAGTACTTC
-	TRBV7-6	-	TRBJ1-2	CASSADGGNDYGYTF	TGTGCCAGCAGCGCAGACGGGGGGAATGACTATGGCTACACCTTC
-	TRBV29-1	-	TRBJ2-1	CSGTGDFGEQFF	TGCAGCGGGACCGGGGACTTCGGTGAGCAGTTCTTC
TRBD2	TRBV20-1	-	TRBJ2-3	CSASPSGGTDTQYF	TGCAGTGCTAGCCCTAGCGGGGGTACAGATACGCAGTATTTT
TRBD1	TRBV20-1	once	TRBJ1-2	CSAVAGTGEKGGYTF	TGCAGTGCCGTGGCCGGGACAGGGGAAAAGGGTGGCTACACCTTC
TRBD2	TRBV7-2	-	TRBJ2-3	CASSRLSGRTGDTQYF	TGTGCCAGCAGCCGCCTTAGCGGGAGGACAGGAGATACGCAGTATTTT
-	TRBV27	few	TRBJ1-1	CASSLTRRPNTEAFF	TGTGCCAGCAGTCTAACGCGACGCCCGAACACTGAAGCTTTCTTT
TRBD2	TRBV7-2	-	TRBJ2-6	CASSPGLGAGANVLTF	TGTGCCAGCAGTCCGGGACTAGGCGCTGGGGCCAACGTCCTGACTTTC